These 25 T cell receptor beta chains share one sample of origin, sequenced in a study of T cell changes during pregnancy in multiple sclerosis. Produced via immunoSEQ multiplex PCR; TCRdb's table is partial and in-frame only. Of around 70,000 clones in the sample, around nine tenths were seen once. The specimen comprised peripheral blood, sampled in the second trimester of pregnancy. The receptors here all came from a female donor in good health, enrolled as a control in a pregnancy study.

The chain carries TRBV27 and TRBJ2-7; the match to TRBD1 covers 7 bases. The CDR3 has 15 residues. CDR1 and CDR2 from the germline V gene are MNHEY and SMNVEV (reference sequence). V shed 0 bases, J shed 2 bases, and the junction held 4 bases outside the gene matches. CDR3 protein: CASSLSWTGPYEQYF. The CDR3 DNA sequence: TGTGCCAGCAGTTTATCGTGGACAGGCCCCTACGAGCAGTACTTC.

The chain combines TRBV6-5 with TRBJ1-6; 9 bases align to TRBD1. Germline-derived CDR1 and CDR2 are MNHEY and SVGAGI. CDR3 length: 14 residues. The junction had 4 bases not matched to a gene; V was cut back by 6 bases and J by 7 bases. The CDR3 here is CASRGTGTNSPLHF. CDR3 nucleotide sequence: TGTGCCAGCAGAGGGACAGGGACAAATTCACCCCTCCACTTT.

The chain carries TRBV5-6 and TRBJ2-2; 11 nucleotides line up with TRBD2. This CDR3 has 17 amino acids. Per the germline V gene, CDR1 is SGHDT and CDR2 is YYEEEE. The V gene end was trimmed by 0 bases and the J gene end by 4 bases; junction bases not matched to a gene: 5. The chain's CDR3 is CASSLGGGLAATGELFF. The CDR3 coding sequence is TGTGCCAGCAGCTTGGGGGGGGGACTAGCGGCCACCGGGGAGCTGTTTTTT.

Written as DNA, the CDR3 is TGTGCCAGCAGCGATCGGGGGGGAACCGGGAACACTGAAGCTTTCTTT. It codes for CASSDRGGTGNTEAFF. The chain uses TRBV7-3 and TRBJ1-1, with D tentatively TRBD1 (5 bases). Deletions cut 5 bases from V and 1 base from J, with 17 bases between. CDR3 length: 16 residues. Germline lookup yields CDR1 SGHTA and CDR2 FQGTGA.

This clone was counted once. The V and J genes are TRBV6-5 and TRBJ2-7, with 9 bases aligning to TRBD1. Germline V gene lookup returns CDR1 MNHEY and CDR2 SVGAGI. The trim removed 6 bases at V and 6 bases at J, leaving 12 bases unmatched. The CDR3 extends over 15 amino acids. The CDR3 is CASSRPGTGRAEQYF. DNA of the CDR3: TGTGCCAGCAGCCGTCCCGGGACAGGGAGGGCCGAGCAGTACTTC.

J is TRBJ2-1 and V is TRBV7-2; 7 bases match TRBD2. The CDR3 loop spans 15 amino acids. J lost 1 base, V lost 5 bases, and 5 bases had no gene match. CDR1 is SGHTA and CDR2 is FQGNSA in the germline V gene. In nucleotides, the CDR3 is TGTGCCAGCAGCACCGGCGGGGGATCCTACAATGAGCAGTTCTTC. Translating it yields CASSTGGGSYNEQFF.

The chain links TRBV23-1 to TRBJ1-1; 7 bases align to TRBD1. TRBV23-1 is filed as an ORF, its function uncertain. The CDR3 is made up of 14 amino acids. V trimming: 6 bases; J trimming: 7 bases; junction bases outside the gene matches: 11. Written as DNA, the CDR3 is TGCGCCAGCAGCCAGACAGGGCGTGAGTTTGAAGCTTTCTTT. This gives the protein CASSQTGREFEAFF.

V and J are TRBV11-2 and TRBJ2-7; TRBD1 aligns across 7 bases. The V segment lost 6 bases and the J segment 1 base; nucleotides outside the gene matches: 0. The CDR3 extends over 12 amino acids. Germline lookup yields CDR1 SGHAT and CDR2 FQNNGV. The CDR3 sequence is CASRGQSYEQYF. Written as DNA, the CDR3 is TGTGCCAGCAGGGGACAGTCCTACGAGCAGTACTTC.

The V gene is TRBV9, the J gene TRBJ1-3; 7 nucleotides match TRBD1. Germline lookup yields CDR1 SGDLS and CDR2 YYNGEE. The CDR3 consists of 15 residues. The J segment lost 2 bases and the V segment lost 4 bases, leaving 6 bases of the junction unmatched. The CDR3 loop reads CASSPTGVAGNTIYF. The CDR3 coding sequence is TGTGCCAGCAGCCCTACAGGGGTTGCTGGAAACACCATATATTTT.

The chain has TRBV28 and TRBJ1-3; TRBD1 might be the D (6 bases). This CDR3 has 16 residues. V shed 5 bases and J shed 0 bases, with 14 bases lying between them. The V gene's germline CDR1 is MDHEN and CDR2 SYDVKM. CDR3 amino acids: CASSRGDIVSGNTIYF. The CDR3 DNA reads as TGTGCCAGCAGTCGAGGGGACATCGTCTCTGGAAACACCATATATTTT.

The rearrangement uses TRBV28 and TRBJ1-1; D is unclear. The V and J ends lost 1 base and 11 bases respectively, with 17 bases between them. Germline lookup yields CDR1 MDHEN and CDR2 SYDVKM. The CDR3 has 14 residues. In DNA form, the CDR3 reads TGTGCCAGCAGTTTATTAATACTATCCCGAGCGGCTTTCTTT. As protein: CASSLLILSRAAFF.

The rearrangement joins TRBV20-1 to TRBJ2-3; D gene unclear. V dropped 4 bases and J dropped 1 base, with 3 bases sitting between them. This CDR3 spans 11 amino acids. From germline, CDR1 is DFQATT and CDR2 SNEGSKA (reference sequence). In DNA form, the CDR3 reads TGCAGTGCTATAGGCACAGATACGCAGTATTTT. Its protein product is CSAIGTDTQYF.

The gene calls are TRBV7-6 and TRBJ1-6; a possible D gene is TRBD1 (5 bases). The CDR3 sequence is 17 residues long. CDR1 and CDR2 (germline): SGHVS, FNYEAQ. V shed 0 bases and J shed 9 bases, with 18 bases lying between them. CDR3 sequence reads: CASSLAPRTPEISPLHF. As DNA, the CDR3 is TGTGCCAGCAGCTTAGCTCCTCGGACACCGGAGATTTCACCCCTCCACTTT.

A word on this clone: At one end, the junction sequence differs from germline, possibly due to a read error. V is TRBV7-7 and J is TRBJ2-5, with 7 positions matching TRBD1. Germline values: CDR1 SSHAT, CDR2 FNYEAQ (reference sequence). This CDR3 is 13 amino acids long. The CDR3 protein is CASSKGAGETQYF. The CDR3 DNA is TGTGCTAGCAGCAAGGGGGCAGGGGAGACCCAGTACTTC.

This chain joins TRBV6-6 and TRBJ1-5, with no clear D. Trimming removed 2 bases from V and 6 bases from J, with 11 bases in between. The CDR3 is made up of 14 amino acids. Looked up from germline, CDR1 is MNHNY and CDR2 is SVGAGI (reference sequence). The CDR3 DNA is TGTGCCAGCAGTTACATTGAGGTGGGTCAGCCCCAGCATTTT. As protein: CASSYIEVGQPQHF.

The V gene is TRBV4-1, the J gene TRBJ2-3, with TRBD2 matching over 11 bases. Unmatched junction bases numbered 5, after V lost 3 bases and J lost 0 bases. This CDR3 has 17 residues. CDR1 and CDR2 from the germline V gene are MGHRA and YSYEKL. CDR3 residues: CASSQRSGGVSTDTQYF. CDR3 bases: TGCGCCAGCAGCCAGCGTAGCGGGGGGGTTAGCACAGATACGCAGTATTTT.

The chain uses TRBV14 and TRBJ1-6; D uncertain. The CDR3 spans 13 residues. From germline, CDR1 is SGHDN and CDR2 FVKESK. The V and J ends lost 5 bases and 12 bases respectively, with 14 bases between them. CDR3 coding DNA: TGTGCCAGCAGCAAGGCGGTGGGTTTACCCCTCCACTTT. Translation: CASSKAVGLPLHF. Full variable domain (outside the CDR3, taken from reference TRBV14 and TRBJ1-6): EAGVTQFPSHSVIEKGQTVTLRCDPISGHDNLYWYRRVMGKEIKFLLHFVKESKQDESGMPNNRFLAERTGGTYSTLKVQPAELEDSGVYFCASSKAVGLPLHFGNGTRLTVT.

The CDR3 loop reads CAWSSGAGANVLTF. CDR3 nucleotides: TGTGCCTGGAGTTCGGGGGCTGGGGCCAACGTCCTGACTTTC. The chain combines TRBV30 with TRBJ2-6, with a possible D match to TRBD2 (6 bases). CDR1 is GTSNPN, CDR2 SVGIG, per germline (reference sequence). The ends were cut back, 2 bases at V and 2 bases at J, with 7 bases in the middle. CDR3 length equals 14 residues.

This chain uses TRBV27 with TRBJ1-2; 8 positions match TRBD1. V was pared by 4 bases and J by 2 bases, with 3 bases of the junction left unmatched. Germline values: CDR1 MNHEY, CDR2 SMNVEV (reference sequence). This CDR3 is built from 14 residues. The CDR3 sequence is CASSSGTGNYGYTF. The CDR3 region has the DNA TGTGCCAGCAGTTCCGGGACAGGCAACTATGGCTACACCTTC.

The chain has TRBV11-3 and TRBJ1-1; D possibly corresponds to TRBD1 (5 bases). Deletions cut 0 bases from V and 10 bases from J, with 12 bases between. The CDR3 totals 13 residues. Germline V gene sequence: CDR1 SGHNT, CDR2 YENEEA. CDR3 region: CASSLEAGMIAFF. Here the CDR3 DNA reads TGTGCCAGCAGCTTAGAGGCAGGGATGATAGCTTTCTTT.

V gene TRBV19 combines with J gene TRBJ1-2; a weak D match, TRBD1 (5 bases). Germline CDR1 reads LNHDA; CDR2 reads SQIVND (reference sequence). The CDR3 is 13 residues long. V lost 3 bases and J lost 4, with 9 bases in between. The CDR3 loop is CASSILGGYGYTF. CDR3 DNA sequence: TGTGCCAGTAGTATTTTGGGGGGCTATGGCTACACCTTC.

This clone was seen a few times. This chain connects TRBV30 to TRBJ1-2; TRBD1 is a possible D gene (5 bases). V was clipped by 3 bases and J by 4 bases, with 18 bases between them. The CDR3 is 15 residues long. Germline CDR1 GTSNPN, CDR2 SVGIG (reference sequence). CDR3 bases: TGTGCCTGGAGGGATTCACCCGGGGGAACCTATGGCTACACCTTC. It codes for CAWRDSPGGTYGYTF. The complete variable domain, with remaining parts taken from reference TRBV30 and TRBJ1-2, reads SQTIHQWPATLVQPVGSPLSLECTVEGTSNPNLYWYRQAAGRGLQLLFYSVGIGQISSEVPQNLSASRPQDRQFILSSKKLLLSDSGFYLCAWRDSPGGTYGYTFGSGTRLTVV.

The chain links TRBV5-8 to TRBJ2-5; TRBD1 aligns across 9 bases. V dropped 4 bases and J dropped 4; count of bases not matched to a gene: 11. Germline V lookup: CDR1 SGHTS, CDR2 YDEGEE. The CDR3 extends over 16 amino acids. The CDR3 DNA follows: TGTGCCAGCAGCCGAGGACAGGGGATATCGGGAGAGACCCAGTACTTC. Translation: CASSRGQGISGETQYF.

The chain joins TRBV11-2 to TRBJ1-4; a possible D gene is TRBD1 (6 bases). The CDR3 is 16 amino acids. The germline V gene encodes CDR1 SGHAT and CDR2 FQNNGV. V shed 4 bases and J shed 0 bases, with 12 bases lying between them. CDR3 nucleotides: TGTGCCAGCAGCTACACCACAGGGCCAACTAATGAAAAACTGTTTTTT. Translating it yields CASSYTTGPTNEKLFF. Combining the CDR3 with reference TRBV11-2 and TRBJ1-4 gives the whole variable domain EAGVAQSPRYKIIEKRQSVAFWCNPISGHATLYWYQQILGQGPKLLIQFQNNGVVDDSQLPKDRFSAERLKGVDSTLKIQPAKLEDSAVYLCASSYTTGPTNEKLFFGSGTQLSVL.

The V and J genes are TRBV7-2 and TRBJ2-2; D possibly corresponds to TRBD2 (5 bases). V lost 2 bases and J 3 bases, leaving 22 bases between the germline ends. The CDR3 has 19 residues. CDR1 SGHTA and CDR2 FQGNSA come from the germline V gene. The CDR3 sequence: CASSLRSGQSGSYTGELFF. The CDR3 bases are TGTGCCAGCAGCTTAAGGTCGGGCCAATCGGGGAGCTACACCGGGGAGCTGTTTTTT.